The clone carrying this TCR beta chain was observed a few times. Its antigen is as yet unknown. This sample stems from a study of response to subunit inactivated influenza vaccine. Study-wide results and limits: Seasonal influenza vaccination, on each occasion, was suggested by the authors to recruit few new T cells.

TCRdb re-called the RT-PCR reads with MiXCR, one entry per CDR3 protein. Found here are approximately 520,000 distinct CDR3 sequences, roughly 27% of them singletons; the top ten hold approximately 2%. V was pared by 3 bases and J by 6 bases, with 11 bases between. CDR3 size: 14 residues. Source: CD4+ T cells sorted from PBMCs, taken less than 6 days after vaccination. The chain links TRBV12-3 or TRBV12-4 to TRBJ2-2; D uncertain. This receptor was taken from a man in his fifties or sixties who received an inactivated influenza vaccine. The CDR3, as DNA: TGTGCCAGCAGTTTGGGGTTCTCTTCCGGGGAGCTGTTTTTT. It is translated as CASSLGFSSGELFF.